A selection of T cell receptor beta chains follows, all from one sample in a study of control samples from healthy donors and cancer patients. Clones were read by immunoSEQ multiplex PCR, and TCRdb kept only the in-frame ones, dropping some. The profile shows about 82,000 clones, 70% to 90% of them singletons. The sequenced sample consisted of blood. Source of these receptors: a man between 50 and 59 years old in good health. Both conserved end residues are part of each CDR3. Fields, in order: clone size, D gene, V gene, J gene, CDR3 protein, CDR3 DNA. A D gene is named only where the DNA matches it firmly. For some rows the clone size is stated as once, few or many, or as a class when expanded; others skip it.

clone_size: -
d_call: -
v_call: TRBV5-1
j_call: TRBJ1-2
cdr3_aa: CASSSPESTSLNYGYTF
cdr3_nt: TGCGCCAGCAGCTCTCCGGAGTCGACTTCACTTAACTATGGCTACACCTTC

clone_size: -
d_call: -
v_call: TRBV30
j_call: TRBJ2-2
cdr3_aa: CAWFSSGVANTGELFF
cdr3_nt: TGTGCCTGGTTCTCCTCGGGGGTCGCGAACACCGGGGAGCTGTTTTTT

clone_size: -
d_call: TRBD1
v_call: TRBV5-1
j_call: TRBJ2-2
cdr3_aa: CASSQYRGQTGELFF
cdr3_nt: TGCGCCAGCAGCCAATACAGGGGGCAGACCGGGGAGCTGTTTTTT

clone_size: -
d_call: -
v_call: TRBV18
j_call: TRBJ1-1
cdr3_aa: CASSDRANTEAFF
cdr3_nt: TGTGCCAGCTCCGACAGAGCGAACACTGAAGCTTTCTTT

clone_size: once
d_call: -
v_call: TRBV12-3/TRBV12-4
j_call: TRBJ1-5
cdr3_aa: CASGGNHQPQHF
cdr3_nt: TGTGCCAGCGGCGGGAACCATCAGCCCCAGCATTTT

clone_size: -
d_call: -
v_call: TRBV18
j_call: TRBJ1-1
cdr3_aa: CASSPGRANTEAFF
cdr3_nt: TGTGCCAGCTCACCAGGGAGGGCGAACACTGAAGCTTTCTTT

clone_size: -
d_call: -
v_call: TRBV11-1
j_call: TRBJ2-3
cdr3_aa: CASSLELASTQDTQYF
cdr3_nt: TGTGCCAGCAGCTTAGAACTAGCTTCAACACAAGATACGCAGTATTTT

clone_size: -
d_call: -
v_call: TRBV30
j_call: TRBJ1-1
cdr3_aa: CAWSLGVEAFF
cdr3_nt: TGTGCCTGGAGTTTGGGTGTTGAAGCTTTCTTT

clone_size: -
d_call: TRBD2
v_call: TRBV20-1
j_call: TRBJ2-2
cdr3_aa: CSASSGLAGVTGELFF
cdr3_nt: TGCAGTGCTAGTTCCGGACTAGCGGGAGTGACCGGGGAGCTGTTTTTT

clone_size: -
d_call: -
v_call: TRBV19
j_call: TRBJ2-7
cdr3_aa: CASSILIPSYEQYF
cdr3_nt: TGTGCCAGTAGTATTCTAATCCCCTCCTACGAGCAGTACTTC

clone_size: -
d_call: TRBD1
v_call: TRBV7-6
j_call: TRBJ1-6
cdr3_aa: CASSLGDSTNSPLHF
cdr3_nt: TGTGCCAGCAGCTTAGGGGACAGCACCAATTCACCCCTCCACTTT

clone_size: -
d_call: TRBD1
v_call: TRBV3-1/TRBV3-2
j_call: TRBJ2-7
cdr3_aa: CASSQGDRGGFLPSYEQYF
cdr3_nt: TGTGCCAGCAGCCAAGGGGACAGGGGGGGGTTCCTCCCCTCCTACGAGCAGTACTTC

clone_size: -
d_call: TRBD1
v_call: TRBV5-5
j_call: TRBJ2-2
cdr3_aa: CATGTGDTGELFF
cdr3_nt: TGTGCCACAGGGACAGGGGACACCGGGGAGCTGTTTTTT

clone_size: few
d_call: -
v_call: TRBV11-3
j_call: TRBJ2-1
cdr3_aa: CASSGRTPNEQFF
cdr3_nt: TGTGCCAGCAGCGGCCGGACACCCAATGAGCAGTTCTTC

clone_size: -
d_call: TRBD1
v_call: TRBV30
j_call: TRBJ1-2
cdr3_aa: CAWSLRGGDGYTF
cdr3_nt: TGTGCCTGGAGTCTCAGGGGGGGGGATGGCTACACCTTC

clone_size: -
d_call: -
v_call: TRBV14
j_call: TRBJ2-7
cdr3_aa: CASSRTTSEQYF
cdr3_nt: TGTGCCAGCAGCCGTACGACAAGCGAGCAGTACTTC

clone_size: -
d_call: -
v_call: TRBV7-2
j_call: TRBJ2-1
cdr3_aa: CASSTRGSYNEQFF
cdr3_nt: TGTGCCAGCAGCACCCGGGGCTCCTACAATGAGCAGTTCTTC

clone_size: few
d_call: -
v_call: TRBV2
j_call: TRBJ2-5
cdr3_aa: CASLWRGGETQYF
cdr3_nt: TGTGCCAGCCTGTGGAGGGGCGGAGAGACCCAGTACTTC

clone_size: -
d_call: TRBD1
v_call: TRBV29-1
j_call: TRBJ2-5
cdr3_aa: CSETRGQETQYF
cdr3_nt: TGCAGCGAGACCAGGGGGCAAGAGACCCAGTACTTC

clone_size: -
d_call: -
v_call: TRBV30
j_call: TRBJ1-6
cdr3_aa: CAWCTRANSPLHF
cdr3_nt: TGTGCCTGGTGTACACGGGCTAATTCACCCCTCCACTTT

clone_size: -
d_call: TRBD1
v_call: TRBV5-4
j_call: TRBJ2-7
cdr3_aa: CASSLWDRGYEQYF
cdr3_nt: TGTGCCAGCAGCTTGTGGGACAGGGGGTACGAGCAGTACTTC

clone_size: few
d_call: TRBD1
v_call: TRBV6-6
j_call: TRBJ1-5
cdr3_aa: CASSFRTGNQPQHF
cdr3_nt: TGTGCCAGCAGTTTTAGGACAGGGAATCAGCCCCAGCATTTT

clone_size: few
d_call: TRBD1
v_call: TRBV29-1
j_call: TRBJ2-7
cdr3_aa: CSVGTGSSYEQYF
cdr3_nt: TGCAGCGTCGGGACAGGGAGCTCCTACGAGCAGTACTTC